The next 19 T cell receptor beta chains were all read from a single sample in a study of PD-L1 blockade in urothelial cancer. Some clones are missing from TCRdb's copy, which holds only in-frame ones; the method was immunoSEQ multiplex PCR. The table includes about 120,000 clones, roughly 91% detected once. The time point here: peripheral blood 6 weeks after treatment start. Material: PBMCs, obtained around atezolizumab (anti-PD-L1) treatment. Every receptor here comes from a man aged 55 to 70 with urothelial cancer.

The V and J genes are TRBV6-1 and TRBJ2-7; 9 bases map to TRBD2. V lost 10 bases, J lost 0 bases, and 4 bases stayed unmatched. The CDR3 spans 13 residues. The germline V gene has CDR1 MNHNS and CDR2 SASEGT. In nucleotides, the CDR3 is TGTGCCATCAGACTAGCGGACTCCTACGAGCAGTACTTC. Amino acids: CAIRLADSYEQYF.

J is TRBJ1-4 and V is TRBV2; 7 bases align to TRBD1. After removal of 6 bases from V and 5 bases from J, the junction contained 6 bases not matched to a gene. Germline values: CDR1 SNHLY, CDR2 FYNNEI. This CDR3 contains 14 residues. The DNA for the CDR3 is TGTGCCAGCAGCCGGGACAGCCCAAATGAAAAACTGTTTTTT. Translated, it gives CASSRDSPNEKLFF.

The chain links TRBV6-5 to TRBJ2-7; D is perhaps TRBD1 (5 bases). Looked up from germline, CDR1 is MNHEY and CDR2 is SVGAGI. CDR3 length equals 12 residues. The ends were cut back, 6 bases at V and 0 bases at J, with 6 bases in the middle. CDR3 coding DNA: TGTGCCAGCAGGGACATCTCCTACGAGCAGTACTTC. This codes for CASRDISYEQYF.

The chain carries TRBV7-9 and TRBJ2-3, with D perhaps matching TRBD2 (5 bases). Trimming cost V 3 bases and J 0 bases, with 10 bases left between them. The germline CDR1 and CDR2 sequences are SEHNR and FQNEAQ (reference sequence). The CDR3 covers 15 residues. DNA of the CDR3: TGTGCCAGCAGCTTGACGGGGAGCAGCACAGATACGCAGTATTTT. This sequence encodes CASSLTGSSTDTQYF.

This chain's CDR3 is CAISDIQGNQPQHF. DNA of the CDR3: TGTGCCATCAGTGACATTCAGGGTAATCAGCCCCAGCATTTT. The rearrangement links TRBV10-3 to TRBJ1-5; tentative D call: TRBD1 (5 bases). There are 14 residues in the CDR3. The V gene lost 3 bases and the J gene lost 4 bases, with 10 bases spanning the gap. The germline V gene has CDR1 ENHRY and CDR2 SYGVKD.

The V and J genes are TRBV6-5 and TRBJ2-7; D gene unclear. Germline V gives CDR1 MNHEY, CDR2 SVGAGI. Trimming took off 6 bases at V and 1 base at J, with 10 bases between the two ends. The CDR3 loop spans 13 amino acids. CDR3 loop: CASRARQSYEQYF. The CDR3 nucleotides are TGTGCCAGCAGGGCCCGACAATCCTACGAGCAGTACTTC.

V usage is TRBV7-9 and J usage is TRBJ2-5, with D maybe TRBD2 (6 bases). V was shortened by 3 bases and J by 5 bases, with 16 bases between the two germline ends. Germline CDR1 and CDR2: SEHNR and FQNEAQ (reference sequence). CDR3 length: 15 amino acids. The CDR3 sequence: CASSFGSTGVETQYF. DNA of the CDR3: TGTGCCAGCAGCTTTGGAAGCACGGGAGTGGAGACCCAGTACTTC. Filled out from reference TRBV7-9 and TRBJ2-5, the complete variable domain reads DTGVSQNPRHKITKRGQNVTFRCDPISEHNRLYWYRQTLGQGPEFLTYFQNEAQLEKSRLLSDRFSAERPKGSFSTLEIQRTEQGDSAMYLCASSFGSTGVETQYFGPGTRLLVL.

The J gene is TRBJ1-1, the V gene TRBV5-6, with TRBD1 matching 7 bases. The CDR3 covers 14 residues. The junction had 10 bases not matched to a gene; V was cut back by 4 bases and J by 7 bases. The germline gives CDR1 SGHDT, CDR2 YYEEEE. In DNA, the CDR3 is TGTGCCAGCAGCAAGGGGACAGCCTACCATGAAGCTTTCTTT. Protein sequence: CASSKGTAYHEAFF. The variable domain in full, completed from reference TRBV5-6 and TRBJ1-1, reads DAGVTQSPTHLIKTRGQQVTLRCSPKSGHDTVSWYQQALGQGPQFIFQYYEEEERQRGNFPDRFSGHQFPNYSSELNVNALLLGDSALYLCASSKGTAYHEAFFGQGTRLTVV.

CDR3 residues: CASSTSGHSSYEQYF. The CDR3, as DNA: TGTGCCAGCAGCACCTCGGGACATAGCTCCTACGAGCAGTACTTC. The chain uses TRBV28 and TRBJ2-7, with a tentative D call TRBD1 (6 bases). V shed 6 bases and J shed 0 bases, with 15 bases lying between them. This CDR3 comprises 15 residues. Per germline, CDR1 MDHEN and CDR2 SYDVKM.

The chain is built from TRBV27 and TRBJ1-2; no reliable D call. V gave up 5 bases and J gave up 8 bases, with 15 bases separating them. Germline CDR1 MNHEY, CDR2 SMNVEV (reference sequence). The CDR3 length is 13 residues. The CDR3 DNA is TGTGCCAGCAGTCCCCGGGCGGGAGGCGGCTACACCTTC. Amino acids: CASSPRAGGGYTF.

The chain is built from TRBV5-6 and TRBJ2-5; D might be TRBD2 (6 bases). The CDR3 covers 15 residues. The V end was cut by 1 base, the J end by 5 bases, with 15 bases between. The germline V gene has CDR1 SGHDT and CDR2 YYEEEE. The CDR3 reads CASSLRGTLRETQYF. For the CDR3, the DNA is TGTGCCAGCAGCTTGCGGGGGACGCTGAGGGAGACCCAGTACTTC.

This clone showed up just once. V gene TRBV6-6 combines with J gene TRBJ1-1, with TRBD1 identical over 8 bases. Losses at the gene ends were 6 bases for V and 4 bases for J; bases not matched to a gene: 4. The CDR3 is 13 amino acids. CDR1 and CDR2 (germline): MNHNY, SVGAGI (reference sequence). The CDR3 reads CASRGQGGTEAFF. CDR3 bases: TGTGCCAGCAGAGGACAGGGAGGCACTGAAGCTTTCTTT.

The chain links TRBV27 to TRBJ2-7, with D maybe TRBD1 (5 bases). Trimming removed 5 bases at V and 0 bases at J, with 14 bases between. Germline assignment: CDR1 MNHEY and CDR2 SMNVEV (reference sequence). The CDR3 totals 15 residues. In DNA form, the CDR3 reads TGTGCCAGCAGTCCCAGGGCTCTGAGCTCCTACGAGCAGTACTTC. It is translated as CASSPRALSSYEQYF.

The rearrangement uses TRBV6-5 and TRBJ1-1, with D uncertain. The CDR3 spans 14 residues. Trimming removed 5 bases from V and 1 base from J, with 11 bases in between. CDR1 and CDR2 (germline): MNHEY, SVGAGI. The CDR3 here is CASSPGRENTEAFF. CDR3 nucleotide sequence: TGTGCCAGCAGTCCAGGACGGGAGAACACTGAAGCTTTCTTT.

CDR3 sequence: CASSLGTAYNSPLHF. The CDR3, as DNA: TGCGCCAGCAGCCTGGGGACAGCCTATAATTCACCCCTCCACTTT. The chain has TRBV5-1 and TRBJ1-6, with 7 nucleotides matching TRBD1. CDR1 and CDR2 (germline): SGHRS, YFSETQ. V was clipped by 4 bases and J by 2 bases; unmatched bases: 3. The CDR3 length is 15 residues.

The CDR3 DNA follows: TGCGCCAGCAGCTATGACTCGGGACAGGGGTCCTACGAGCAGTACTTC. Translation gives CASSYDSGQGSYEQYF. This sequence joins TRBV5-1 and TRBJ2-7, with TRBD1 matching over 10 bases. V lost 3 bases and J lost 1; bases outside the gene matches: 7. The V gene's germline CDR1 is SGHRS and CDR2 YFSETQ. This CDR3 has 16 amino acids.

V usage is TRBV5-1 and J usage is TRBJ1-6; the match to TRBD1 covers 7 bases. Trimming at V came to 4 bases and at J to 6 bases, leaving 10 bases not matched to a gene. This CDR3 has 16 residues. The V gene's germline CDR1 is SGHRS and CDR2 YFSETQ. CDR3 protein: CASSPEGQASNSPLHF. The CDR3 coding sequence is TGCGCCAGCAGCCCGGAAGGACAGGCTAGTAATTCACCCCTCCACTTT.

In DNA, the CDR3 is TGCAGCGTTCGAGTCGGGGGGCTTGGGGCCAACGTCCTGACTTTC. This translates into CSVRVGGLGANVLTF. The V gene is TRBV29-1, the J gene TRBJ2-6; D possibly corresponds to TRBD2 (7 bases). Between the trimmed V and J ends, which lost 5 bases and 3 bases, there was a span of 14 bases. This CDR3 comprises 15 residues. The germline V gene encodes CDR1 SQVTM and CDR2 ANQGSEA.

This chain connects TRBV4-2 to TRBJ1-2, with TRBD1 matching 7 bases. This CDR3 is built from 12 residues. Germline CDR1 is LGHNA and CDR2 is YNFKEQ. Trimming cost V 8 bases and J 4 bases; bases outside gene matches: 4. The CDR3 bases are TGTGCCAGCGGAGGGGGCGGCTATGGCTACACCTTC. Protein: CASGGGGYGYTF.